These 9 T cell receptor beta chains were sequenced from one sample in a study of vaccination effects on CD4 cells after COVID-19. No antigen is known for these receptors. The table came from immunoSEQ multiplex PCR; TCRdb's copy has only in-frame clones and leaves some out. The sample yields around 36,000 clones, around 70% seen once. With the ViraFEST assay, the study expanded antigen-specific CD4+ T cells using viral peptide pools, then sequenced them. Having been cultured for roughly 11 days, the cells underwent CD4+ T cell isolation. None of the vaccinated had previously contracted SARS-CoV-2, and their nucleocapsid antibodies tested negative. This material consisted of CD4+ T cells from PBMCs cultured with SARS-CoV-2 spike peptides, taken before COVID-19 vaccination. The receptors stem from a human donor who received a COVID-19 vaccine.

The chain joins TRBV5-1 to TRBJ2-7; perhaps TRBD1 as D (5 bases). Germline V gene lookup returns CDR1 SGHRS and CDR2 YFSETQ. The CDR3 length is 20 residues. Trimming shortened V by 3 bases and J by 0 bases, and 28 bases separated the two germline ends. As DNA, the CDR3 is TGCGCCAGCAGCTCTACCATTAGCAGGGCGACGGCCACCCTCTCCTACGAGCAGTACTTC. It translates to CASSSTISRATATLSYEQYF.

V usage is TRBV4-1 and J usage is TRBJ1-4; 9 bases are a match to TRBD1. The trim removed 6 bases at V and 7 bases at J, leaving 9 bases unmatched. This CDR3 contains 15 residues. Germline V gene data show CDR1 as MGHRA and CDR2 as YSYEKL. The CDR3, as DNA: TGCGCCAGCAGACATCCGGGACAGGGCGGTGAAAAACTGTTTTTT. It yields the protein CASRHPGQGGEKLFF.

CDR3 loop: CTSSQFWEKLFF. In nucleotides, the CDR3 is TGCACCAGCAGCCAATTCTGGGAAAAACTGTTTTTT. The chain carries TRBV1 and TRBJ1-4. TRBV1 counts as a pseudogene. This CDR3 contains 12 residues.

In its sample, this clone was seen a few times. This chain links TRBV6-1 with TRBJ2-7; the D is unclear. This CDR3 has 13 residues. The V end lost 2 bases, the J end lost 5 bases, and 10 bases lay between the germline ends. The germline CDR1 and CDR2 sequences are MNHNS and SASEGT. The CDR3 protein is CASSEMGRDEQYF. CDR3 DNA sequence: TGTGCCAGCAGTGAAATGGGTAGGGACGAGCAGTACTTC.

The chain carries TRBV19 and TRBJ1-5; D is possibly TRBD1 (6 bases). Per the germline V gene, CDR1 is LNHDA and CDR2 is SQIVND (reference sequence). V lost 5 bases and J 0 bases, leaving 17 bases between the germline ends. The CDR3 covers 17 residues. CDR3 sequence: CASSPRGGRDSNQPQHF. The CDR3 DNA is TGTGCCAGTAGTCCCCGGGGGGGCAGAGATAGCAATCAGCCCCAGCATTTT.

The chain carries TRBV12-1 and TRBJ1-2. TRBV12-1 is recorded as a pseudogene. This CDR3 contains 17 residues. The CDR3 protein is CASSGHGSQTLYYGYTF. The CDR3 DNA is TGTGCCAGCAGCGGTCACGGCAGCCAAACCCTCTACTATGGCTACACCTTC.

V and J are TRBV5-1 and TRBJ1-1; D is possibly TRBD1 (5 bases). V lost 0 bases and J lost 4, with 13 bases in between. The CDR3 consists of 15 residues. The germline gives CDR1 SGHRS, CDR2 YFSETQ. The CDR3 loop is CASSLGKTGGTEAFF. DNA for the CDR3: TGCGCCAGCAGCTTGGGCAAGACTGGGGGCACTGAAGCTTTCTTT.

This clone was observed a few times. V and J are TRBV6-2 or TRBV6-3 and TRBJ2-1, with a tentative D call TRBD2 (6 bases). This CDR3 has 16 residues. V was shortened by 6 bases and J by 4 bases, with 19 bases between the two germline ends. CDR1 and CDR2 from the germline V gene are MNHEY and SVGEGT. In nucleotides, the CDR3 is TGTGCCAGCAGCAGGGACTCCCGGTCGCCTTACAATGAGCAGTTCTTC. Encoded protein: CASSRDSRSPYNEQFF.

The chain is built from TRBV28 and TRBJ1-1; D is possibly TRBD1 (5 bases). Trimming took off 10 bases at V and 4 bases at J, with 10 bases between the two ends. CDR1 and CDR2 from the germline V gene are MDHEN and SYDVKM. The CDR3 runs 11 residues. In DNA, the CDR3 is TGTGCCACCGCCGGGACCACTGAAGCTTTCTTT. This codes for CATAGTTEAFF.